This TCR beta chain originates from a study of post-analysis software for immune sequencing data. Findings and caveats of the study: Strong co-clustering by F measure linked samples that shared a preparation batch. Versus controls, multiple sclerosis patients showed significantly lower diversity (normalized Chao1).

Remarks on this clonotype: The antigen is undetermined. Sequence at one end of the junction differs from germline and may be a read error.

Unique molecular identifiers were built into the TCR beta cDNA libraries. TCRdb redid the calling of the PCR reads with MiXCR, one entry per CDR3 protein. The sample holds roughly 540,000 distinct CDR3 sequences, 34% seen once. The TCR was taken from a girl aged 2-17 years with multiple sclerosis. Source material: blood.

The CDR3 DNA is TGTGCCAGCTCAACACCTATGGACAGGGGGCGGCGGCGTGAGCAGTTCTTC. As protein: CASSTPMDRGRRREQFF. The V and J genes are TRBV18 and TRBJ2-1; 11 bases are shared with TRBD1. This CDR3 is 17 amino acids long. Per germline, CDR1 KGHSH and CDR2 LQKENI.